Listed below are T cell receptor beta chains from one sample, sequenced in a study of T cell responses to AZD1222 COVID-19 vaccine. TCRdb's table, derived via immunoSEQ multiplex PCR, lists solely in-frame clones and lacks some. Of about 110,000 clones listed, around nine tenths were seen once; the top ten hold approximately 2.7%. This specimen consisted of peripheral blood, obtained 28 days after the second AZD1222 dose. These receptors were obtained from an adult who received the AZD1222 COVID-19 vaccine. Each CDR3 is given without its conserved first and last residue. Each record gives: V gene, CDR3 length, CDR3 protein.

V gene: TRBV18
CDR3 length: 13
CDR3 protein: ASSSGGQGSYEQY

V gene: TRBV28
CDR3 length: 12
CDR3 protein: ASSDPGRNYGYT

V gene: TRBV6-4
CDR3 length: 14
CDR3 protein: ASSERGTGDTDTQY

V gene: TRBV11-3
CDR3 length: 13
CDR3 protein: ASSLVYGRNYEQY

V gene: TRBV9
CDR3 length: 11
CDR3 protein: ASSVARNTEAF

V gene: TRBV6-4
CDR3 length: 10
CDR3 protein: ASIGALPGYT

V gene: TRBV11-1
CDR3 length: 12
CDR3 protein: ASSLRLAGGELF

V gene: TRBV9
CDR3 length: 11
CDR3 protein: ASSVGVQETQY

V gene: TRBV18
CDR3 length: 14
CDR3 protein: ASSPGVGVLQETQY

V gene: TRBV6-5
CDR3 length: 10
CDR3 protein: ASSSSEGPQH

V gene: TRBV5-1
CDR3 length: 11
CDR3 protein: ASSLASNYGYT

V gene: TRBV5-1
CDR3 length: 12
CDR3 protein: ASIYTANTGELF